This record looks at one TCR beta chain sequence and its context. Its antigen is still unknown. The data were obtained in a study of OX40 agonist ivuxolimab in advanced cancers. Study-wide background: Dosing consisted of intravenous ivuxolimab at 0.01 to 10 mg/kg every 2 weeks. General study results and limits: On average, CD8+ T cells showed a greater number of expanded clones than CD4+.

The repertoire was sequenced with immunoSEQ multiplex PCR; TCRdb's copy has only in-frame clones and lacks some. The sample shows approximately 94,000 clones, roughly 89% of them seen only once. The CDR3 is 16 residues long. Trimming left V 3 bases short and J 2 bases short, with 18 bases between. Looked up from germline, CDR1 is SGHNT and CDR2 is YYREEE (reference sequence). This sequence joins TRBV5-4 and TRBJ2-7; D tentatively reads TRBD1 or TRBD2 (5 bases each). The sample here was CD4+ or CD8+ T cells sorted from blood, taken in a trial of the OX40 agonist ivuxolimab. The sequence came from an adult with an advanced solid tumor such as melanoma, head and neck, liver or kidney cancer. DNA of the CDR3: TGTGCCAGCAGCTCTATGGGGGTGTTTGGGACCTACGAGCAGTACTTC. Amino acid sequence: CASSSMGVFGTYEQYF. The variable domain in full, completed from reference TRBV5-4 and TRBJ2-7, reads ETGVTQSPTHLIKTRGQQVTLRCSSQSGHNTVSWYQQALGQGPQFIFQYYREEENGRGNFPPRFSGLQFPNYSSELNVNALELDDSALYLCASSSMGVFGTYEQYFGPGTRLTVT.